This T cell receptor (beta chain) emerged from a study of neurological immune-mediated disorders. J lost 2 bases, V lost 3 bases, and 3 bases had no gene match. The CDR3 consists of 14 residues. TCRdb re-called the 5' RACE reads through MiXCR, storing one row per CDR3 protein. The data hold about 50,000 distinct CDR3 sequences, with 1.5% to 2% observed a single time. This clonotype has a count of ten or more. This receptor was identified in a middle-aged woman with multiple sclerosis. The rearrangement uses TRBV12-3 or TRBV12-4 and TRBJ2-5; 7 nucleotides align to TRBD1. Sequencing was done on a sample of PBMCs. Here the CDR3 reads CASSFQDRQETQYF. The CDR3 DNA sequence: TGTGCCAGCAGTTTTCAGGACAGGCAAGAGACCCAGTACTTC.